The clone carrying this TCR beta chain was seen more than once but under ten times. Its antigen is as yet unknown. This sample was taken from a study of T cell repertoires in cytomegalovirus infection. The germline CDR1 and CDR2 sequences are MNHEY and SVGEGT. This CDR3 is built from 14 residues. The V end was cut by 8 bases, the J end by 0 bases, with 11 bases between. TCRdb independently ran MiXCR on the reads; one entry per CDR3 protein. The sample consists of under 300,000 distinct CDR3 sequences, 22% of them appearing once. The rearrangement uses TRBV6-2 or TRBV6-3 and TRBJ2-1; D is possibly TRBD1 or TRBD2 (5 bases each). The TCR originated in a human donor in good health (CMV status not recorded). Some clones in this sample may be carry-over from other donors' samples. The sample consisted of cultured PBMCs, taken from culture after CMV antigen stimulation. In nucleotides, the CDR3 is TGTGCCAGCGGGGCGGGCCTCTCCTACAATGAGCAGTTCTTC. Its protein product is CASGAGLSYNEQFF.